This T cell receptor beta chain was captured by sequencing in a study of blood T cell repertoires in COVID-19 (dated by TCRdb to the early 2020s). General notes on the study: Samples from collaborators originated in the United States, Italy and Spain and spanned both the acute and convalescent phases of COVID-19. The material from the prospective study consisted of cDNA or gDNA derived from T cells, B-cell-depleted T cells, or PBMCs. Subjects who had been exposed to COVID-19, were actively infected with it, or had recovered from it provided the deeply sampled blood TCRbeta repertoires that made up the dataset. A freely available public database, intended as a resource for researchers studying the immune response to SARS-CoV-2, is where the repertoires were released. The samples were drawn from two sources: the first 160 participants of the ongoing ImmuneRACE study, and 950 to 1,500 subjects contributed by 6 global collaborators. Nearly every sample came with metadata listing a de-identified subject ID, COVID-19 status, age in years and sex. Where available, HLA class I and class II types were taken from metadata supplied by the sample provider and were not determined by assay-based typing. Overall study outcomes, separate from this receptor: The amount of clinical and demographic metadata varied by source and participant and was provided uncurated.

CDR1 and CDR2 are read off the germline V gene as MGHDK and SYGVNS. Counted from cysteine to phenylalanine, this CDR3 has 16 amino acids. Of all the DNA, just the CDR3 is kept, 48 bases in frame from base 1. Unmatched junction bases come to 11, with V trimmed by 5 bases and J by 7 bases. The immunoSEQ Assay, a bias-controlled multiplex PCR, was used to amplify TCRbeta CDR3 regions from genomic DNA. The authors processed their data as follows. The number of nucleated cells in each sample was estimated from the amplification of reference gene primers within the assay. To quantify the absolute abundance of each unique TCRbeta CDR3 rearrangement, sequence reads were collapsed and filtered. Productive Simpson clonality was computed per sample as the square root of Simpson's diversity index over productive rearrangements. Drawn from immuneACCESS, this table holds only the in-frame rearrangements with V and J called that TCRdb kept. Clones are partly lost; checked studies trace under half to an unresolved V gene and leave the rest unexplained. The V and J calls and clone size are taken from that table; D and trimming were inferred from the DNA. The sample records some 700,000 clones, more than 80% of which are singletons. Of the sample, under 0.3% is held by the ten largest clones.

On this clone itself: Its antigen has not been determined. The input lacks base qualities; no much larger clone sits a single base away.

Each collaborating institution followed its own protocols to collect whole blood in K2EDTA tubes. Collaborator samples were shipped for TCRbeta analysis as frozen whole blood, isolated PBMCs, or DNA extracted from either sample type. This receptor chain uses TRBV25-1 and TRBJ1-6; 7 bases in the middle match TRBD1. The receptor's source is a young woman with acute or convalescent COVID-19. The material sequenced was peripheral blood. The DNA sequence is as follows: TGTGCCAGCAGTAGGATGGGACAGTCCATAAATTCACCCCTCCACTTT. The encoded protein is CASSRMGQSINSPLHF.